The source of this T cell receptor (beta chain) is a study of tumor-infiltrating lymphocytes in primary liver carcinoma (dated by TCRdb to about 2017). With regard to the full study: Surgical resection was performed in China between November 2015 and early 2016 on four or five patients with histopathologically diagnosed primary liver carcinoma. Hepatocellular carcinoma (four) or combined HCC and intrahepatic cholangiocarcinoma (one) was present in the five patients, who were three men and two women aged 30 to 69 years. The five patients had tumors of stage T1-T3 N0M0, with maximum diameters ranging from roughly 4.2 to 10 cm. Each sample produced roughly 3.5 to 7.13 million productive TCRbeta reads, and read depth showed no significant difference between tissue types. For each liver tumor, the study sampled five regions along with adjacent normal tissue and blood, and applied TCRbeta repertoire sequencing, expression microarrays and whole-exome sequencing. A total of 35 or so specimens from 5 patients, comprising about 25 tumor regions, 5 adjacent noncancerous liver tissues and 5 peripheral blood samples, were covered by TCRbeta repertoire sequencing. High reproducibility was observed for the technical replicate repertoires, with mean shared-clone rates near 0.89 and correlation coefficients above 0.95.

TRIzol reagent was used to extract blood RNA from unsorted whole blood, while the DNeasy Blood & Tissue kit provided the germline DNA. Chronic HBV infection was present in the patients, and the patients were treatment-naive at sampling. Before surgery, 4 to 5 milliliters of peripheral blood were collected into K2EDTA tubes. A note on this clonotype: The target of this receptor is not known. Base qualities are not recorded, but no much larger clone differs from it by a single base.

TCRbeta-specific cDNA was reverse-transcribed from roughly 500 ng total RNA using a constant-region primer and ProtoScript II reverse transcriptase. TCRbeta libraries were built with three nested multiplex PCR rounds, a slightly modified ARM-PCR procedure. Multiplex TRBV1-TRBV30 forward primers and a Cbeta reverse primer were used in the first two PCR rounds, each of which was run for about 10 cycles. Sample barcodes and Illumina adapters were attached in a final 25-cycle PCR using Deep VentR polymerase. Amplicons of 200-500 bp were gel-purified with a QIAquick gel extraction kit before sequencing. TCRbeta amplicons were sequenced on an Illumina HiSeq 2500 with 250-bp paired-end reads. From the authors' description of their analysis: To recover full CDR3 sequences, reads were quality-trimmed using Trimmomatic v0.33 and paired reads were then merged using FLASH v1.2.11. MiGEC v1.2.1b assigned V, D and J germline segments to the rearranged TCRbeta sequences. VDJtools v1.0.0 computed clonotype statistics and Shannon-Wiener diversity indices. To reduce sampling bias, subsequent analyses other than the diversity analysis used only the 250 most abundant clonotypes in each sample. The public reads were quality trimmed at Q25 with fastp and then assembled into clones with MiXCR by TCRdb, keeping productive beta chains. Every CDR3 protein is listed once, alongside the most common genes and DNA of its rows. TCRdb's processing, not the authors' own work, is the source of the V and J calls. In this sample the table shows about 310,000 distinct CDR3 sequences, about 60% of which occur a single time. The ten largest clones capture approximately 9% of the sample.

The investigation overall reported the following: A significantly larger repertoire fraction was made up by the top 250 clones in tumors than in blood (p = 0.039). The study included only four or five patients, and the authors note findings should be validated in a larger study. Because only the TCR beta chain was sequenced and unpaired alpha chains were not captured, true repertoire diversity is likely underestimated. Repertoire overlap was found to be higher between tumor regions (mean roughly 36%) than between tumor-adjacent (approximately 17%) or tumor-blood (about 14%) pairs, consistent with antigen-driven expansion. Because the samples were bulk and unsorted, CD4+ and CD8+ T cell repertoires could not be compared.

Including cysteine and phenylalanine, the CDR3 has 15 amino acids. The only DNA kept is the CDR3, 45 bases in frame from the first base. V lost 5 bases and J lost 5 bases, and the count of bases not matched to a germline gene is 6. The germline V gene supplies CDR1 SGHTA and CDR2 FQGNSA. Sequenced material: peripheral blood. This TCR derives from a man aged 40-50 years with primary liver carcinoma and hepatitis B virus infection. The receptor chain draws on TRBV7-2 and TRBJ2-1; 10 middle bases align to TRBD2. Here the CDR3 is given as CASSTLAGRNNEQFF. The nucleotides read TGTGCCAGCAGCACACTAGCGGGAAGAAACAATGAGCAGTTCTTC.